This TCR beta chain was retrieved from a study of regulatory T cells in long-lasting Graves disease. V was trimmed by 0 bases and J by 8 bases, leaving 8 bases between them. The germline V gene has CDR1 SGDLS and CDR2 YYNGEE. CDR3 size: 12 residues. Arm-PCR of CDR3 regions and iRepertoire HTBI primers were the basis on which TCR beta libraries were built. A single record per CDR3 protein comes from TCRdb applying MiXCR to the multiplex PCR reads. Of around 250,000 distinct CDR3 sequences in the sample, more than 15% were seen once. The time point: newly diagnosed GD, antithyroid drugs for less than 3 months. Researchers made the TCR library from RNA that was extracted from PBMCs. The same data also contributed to another study, on T cells in Graves' hyperthyroidism and ophthalmopathy. That source notes: Not enrolled were patients with uncontrolled infection, other autoimmune disease, pregnancy or lactation.

This chain joins TRBV9 and TRBJ1-2; tentatively, D is TRBD1 (6 bases). Sample: peripheral blood mononuclear cells (PBMCs), taken at new diagnosis, from a patient treated with antithyroid drugs. This receptor was identified in a woman between 25 and 40 years old with Graves disease. CDR3 in DNA: TGTGCCAGCAGCGTAGGAGACAGGGGCTACACCTTC. Its protein product is CASSVGDRGYTF.